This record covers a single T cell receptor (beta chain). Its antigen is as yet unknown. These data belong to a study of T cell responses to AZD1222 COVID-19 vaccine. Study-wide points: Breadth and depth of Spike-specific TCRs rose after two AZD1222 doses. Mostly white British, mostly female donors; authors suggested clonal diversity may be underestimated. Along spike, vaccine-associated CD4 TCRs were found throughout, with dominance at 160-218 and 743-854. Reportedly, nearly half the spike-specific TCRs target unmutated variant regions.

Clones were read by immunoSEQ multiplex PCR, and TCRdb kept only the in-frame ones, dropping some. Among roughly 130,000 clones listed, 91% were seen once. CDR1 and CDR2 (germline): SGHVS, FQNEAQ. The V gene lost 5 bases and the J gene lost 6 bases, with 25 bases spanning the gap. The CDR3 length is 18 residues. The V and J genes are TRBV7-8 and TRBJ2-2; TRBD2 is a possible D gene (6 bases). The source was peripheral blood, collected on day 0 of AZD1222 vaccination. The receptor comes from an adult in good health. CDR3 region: CASSEKRDFSGQAGELFF. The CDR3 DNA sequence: TGTGCCAGCAGCGAAAAACGGGACTTCTCAGGTCAGGCCGGGGAGCTGTTTTTT.